Only a few counts were recorded for the clone carrying this T cell receptor beta chain. Its antigen is unidentified. This record comes from a study of molecular identifiers for immune sequencing clone quantification. General study points: Effector cells had over 99% of their molecules in clones above 20 RNA copies, while naive cells had under 1%.

Trimming left V 5 bases short and J 3 bases short, with 13 bases between. The germline CDR1 and CDR2 sequences are GTSNPN and SVGIG (reference sequence). The CDR3 runs 13 residues. From the PCR reads, TCRdb called clonotypes with MiXCR, one entry per CDR3 protein. Among more than 300,000 distinct CDR3 sequences listed, over 20% were seen once. Naive CD8 sequencing libraries were generated from roughly 18,000 to 920,000 sorted cells, with 10%, 30% or 50% RNA as input. The TCR originated in a human donor in good health. Some libraries in this study had Jurkat cell RNA spiked in. This chain uses TRBV30 with TRBJ1-2, with unresolved D. The source material was naive CD8+ T cells from blood, with Jurkat cell RNA spiked in. Subset here: FACS-sorted CD8+CD4-CCR7+CD45RA+ naive T cells. The DNA of the CDR3 is TGTGCCTGGGCACCAGGCGTAGACTATGGCTACACCTTC. Its translation is CAWAPGVDYGYTF.